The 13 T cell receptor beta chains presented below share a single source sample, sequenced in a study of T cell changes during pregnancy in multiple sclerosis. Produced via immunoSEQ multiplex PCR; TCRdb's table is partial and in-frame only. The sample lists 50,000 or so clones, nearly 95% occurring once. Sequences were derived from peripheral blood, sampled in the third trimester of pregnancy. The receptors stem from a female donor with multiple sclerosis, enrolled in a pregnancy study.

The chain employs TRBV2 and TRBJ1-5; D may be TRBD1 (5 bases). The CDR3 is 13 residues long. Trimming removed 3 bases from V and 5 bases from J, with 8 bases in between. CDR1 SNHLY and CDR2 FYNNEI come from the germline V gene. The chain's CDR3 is CASSEDNYQPQHF. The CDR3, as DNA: TGTGCCAGCAGTGAGGACAACTATCAGCCCCAGCATTTT.

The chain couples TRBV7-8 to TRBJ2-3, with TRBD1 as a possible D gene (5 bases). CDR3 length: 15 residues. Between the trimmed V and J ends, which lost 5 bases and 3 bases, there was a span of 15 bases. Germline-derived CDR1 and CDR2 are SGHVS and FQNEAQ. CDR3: CASSPRQGRTDTQYF. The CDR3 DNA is TGTGCCAGCAGCCCCCGTCAGGGCCGTACAGATACGCAGTATTTT.

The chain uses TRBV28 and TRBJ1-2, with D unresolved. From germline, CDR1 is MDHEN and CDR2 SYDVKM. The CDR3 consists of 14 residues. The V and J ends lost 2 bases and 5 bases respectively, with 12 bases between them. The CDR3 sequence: CASSLDNLTYGYTF. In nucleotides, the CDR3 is TGTGCCAGCAGTTTAGATAATCTGACTTATGGCTACACCTTC.

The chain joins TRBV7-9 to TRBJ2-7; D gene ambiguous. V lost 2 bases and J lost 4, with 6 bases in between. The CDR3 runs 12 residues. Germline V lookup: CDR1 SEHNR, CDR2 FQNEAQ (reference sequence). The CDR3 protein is CASSLLEYEQYF. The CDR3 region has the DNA TGTGCCAGCAGCTTACTGGAGTACGAGCAGTACTTC.

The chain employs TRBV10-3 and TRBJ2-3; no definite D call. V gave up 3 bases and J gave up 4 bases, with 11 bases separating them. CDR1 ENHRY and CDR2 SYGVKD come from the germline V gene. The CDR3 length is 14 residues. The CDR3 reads CAISENYEADTQYF. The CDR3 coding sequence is TGTGCCATCAGTGAAAACTACGAGGCAGATACGCAGTATTTT.

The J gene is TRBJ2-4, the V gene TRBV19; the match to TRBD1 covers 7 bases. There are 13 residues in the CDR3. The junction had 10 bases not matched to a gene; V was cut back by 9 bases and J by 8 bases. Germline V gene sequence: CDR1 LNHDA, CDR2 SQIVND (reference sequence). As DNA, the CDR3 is TGTGCCAGCCGGGACAGCTTTTTAGACATTCAGTACTTC. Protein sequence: CASRDSFLDIQYF.

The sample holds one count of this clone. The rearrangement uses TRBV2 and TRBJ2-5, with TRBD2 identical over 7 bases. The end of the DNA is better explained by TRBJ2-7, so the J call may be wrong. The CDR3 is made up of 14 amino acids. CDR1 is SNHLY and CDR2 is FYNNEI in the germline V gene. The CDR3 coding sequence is TGTGCCAGCAGGAGGGGCGGGAGCTCCTACGAGCAGTACTTC. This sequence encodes CASRRGGSSYEQYF.

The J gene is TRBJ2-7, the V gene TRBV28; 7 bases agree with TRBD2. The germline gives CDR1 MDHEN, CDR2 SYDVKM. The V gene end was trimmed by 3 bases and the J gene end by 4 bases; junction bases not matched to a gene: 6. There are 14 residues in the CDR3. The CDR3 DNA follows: TGTGCCAGCAGTTTGGTCAGCGGGGCATACGAGCAGTACTTC. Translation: CASSLVSGAYEQYF.

CDR3 amino acids: CASSIGEGGYTF. Here the CDR3 DNA reads TGTGCCAGCAGCATCGGAGAGGGTGGCTACACCTTC. V gene TRBV13 combines with J gene TRBJ1-2; D unclear. Trimming took off 5 bases at V and 7 bases at J, with 11 bases between the two ends. The CDR3 consists of 12 residues. Germline values: CDR1 PRHDT, CDR2 FYEKMQ (reference sequence).

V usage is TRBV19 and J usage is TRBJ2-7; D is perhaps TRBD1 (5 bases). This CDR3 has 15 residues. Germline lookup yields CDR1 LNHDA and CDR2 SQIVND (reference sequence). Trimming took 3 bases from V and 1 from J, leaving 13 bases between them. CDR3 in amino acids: CASSMGQLTSYEQYF. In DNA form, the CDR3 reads TGTGCCAGTAGTATGGGGCAGCTAACATCCTACGAGCAGTACTTC.

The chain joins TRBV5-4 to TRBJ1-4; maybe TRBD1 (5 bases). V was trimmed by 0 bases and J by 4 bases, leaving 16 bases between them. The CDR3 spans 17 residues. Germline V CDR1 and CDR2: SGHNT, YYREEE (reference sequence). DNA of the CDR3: TGTGCCAGCAGCTTGGGTGGTTTCGGGCAGGGTAATGAAAAACTGTTTTTT. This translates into CASSLGGFGQGNEKLFF.

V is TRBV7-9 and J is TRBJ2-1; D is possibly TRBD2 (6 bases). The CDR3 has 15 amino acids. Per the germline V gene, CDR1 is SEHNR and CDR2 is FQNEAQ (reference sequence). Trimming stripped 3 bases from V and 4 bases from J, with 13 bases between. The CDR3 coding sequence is TGTGCCAGCAGCTTGAGCGGAGGGACTTACAATGAGCAGTTCTTC. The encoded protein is CASSLSGGTYNEQFF.

The CDR3 protein is CASSIQGLPNYGYTF. CDR3 nucleotides: TGTGCCAGTAGTATACAGGGGCTTCCCAACTATGGCTACACCTTC. The chain recombines TRBV19 with TRBJ1-2; the D gene is possibly TRBD1 (6 bases). In germline, CDR1 is LNHDA, CDR2 SQIVND (reference sequence). The CDR3 totals 15 residues. Trimming removed 2 bases from V and 2 bases from J, with 12 bases in between.